This TCR beta chain originates from a study of control samples from healthy donors and cancer patients. Sequencing was performed with immunoSEQ multiplex PCR; in TCRdb, only in-frame clones are kept and a portion is missing. The sample consists of 110,000 or so clones, just over 90% of them appearing once. The germline V gene has CDR1 SGHAT and CDR2 FQNNGV. This CDR3 has 15 amino acids. Trimming left V 3 bases short and J 4 bases short, with 12 bases between. This chain connects TRBV11-2 to TRBJ2-2; the D gene is possibly TRBD1 (6 bases). The sequence was collected from a human donor in good health. The donor label of this sample is uncertain. Sequencing input: blood. The CDR3 DNA reads TGTGCCAGCAGCTTCCCAGGACAGACCACCGGGGAGCTGTTTTTT. Its translation: CASSFPGQTTGELFF. The whole variable domain, remainder taken from reference TRBV11-2 and TRBJ2-2, is EAGVAQSPRYKIIEKRQSVAFWCNPISGHATLYWYQQILGQGPKLLIQFQNNGVVDDSQLPKDRFSAERLKGVDSTLKIQPAKLEDSAVYLCASSFPGQTTGELFFGEGSRLTVL.